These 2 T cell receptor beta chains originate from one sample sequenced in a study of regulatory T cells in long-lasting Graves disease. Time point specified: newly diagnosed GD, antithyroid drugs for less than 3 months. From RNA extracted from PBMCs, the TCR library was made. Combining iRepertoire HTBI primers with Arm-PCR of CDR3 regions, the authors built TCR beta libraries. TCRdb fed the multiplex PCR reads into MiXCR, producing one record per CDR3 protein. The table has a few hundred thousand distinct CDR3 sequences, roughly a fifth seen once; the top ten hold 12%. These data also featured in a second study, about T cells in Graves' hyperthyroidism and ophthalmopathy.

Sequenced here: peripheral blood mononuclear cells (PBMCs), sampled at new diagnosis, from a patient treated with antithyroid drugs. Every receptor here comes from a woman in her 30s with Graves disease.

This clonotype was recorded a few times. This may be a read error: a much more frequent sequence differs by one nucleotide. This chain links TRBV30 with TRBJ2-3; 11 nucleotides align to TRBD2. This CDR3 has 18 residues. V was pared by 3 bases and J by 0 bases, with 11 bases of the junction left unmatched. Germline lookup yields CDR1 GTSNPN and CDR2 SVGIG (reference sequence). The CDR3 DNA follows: TGTGCCTGGAGGGCTAGCGGGAGGCGCACTTATAGCACAGATACGCAGTATTTT. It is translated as CAWRASGRRTYSTDTQYF. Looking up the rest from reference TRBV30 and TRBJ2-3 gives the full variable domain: SQTIHQWPATLVQPVGSPLSLECTVEGTSNPNLYWYRQAAGRGLQLLFYSVGIGQISSEVPQNLSASRPQDRQFILSSKKLLLSDSGFYLCAWRASGRRTYSTDTQYFGPGTRLTVL.

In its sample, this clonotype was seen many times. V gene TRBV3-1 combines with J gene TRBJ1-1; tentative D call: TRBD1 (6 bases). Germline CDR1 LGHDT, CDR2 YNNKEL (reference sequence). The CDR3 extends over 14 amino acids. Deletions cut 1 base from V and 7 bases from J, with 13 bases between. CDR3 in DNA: TGTGCCAGCAGCCAAGGCCCCAGGGGCGATGAAGCTTTCTTT. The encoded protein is CASSQGPRGDEAFF.